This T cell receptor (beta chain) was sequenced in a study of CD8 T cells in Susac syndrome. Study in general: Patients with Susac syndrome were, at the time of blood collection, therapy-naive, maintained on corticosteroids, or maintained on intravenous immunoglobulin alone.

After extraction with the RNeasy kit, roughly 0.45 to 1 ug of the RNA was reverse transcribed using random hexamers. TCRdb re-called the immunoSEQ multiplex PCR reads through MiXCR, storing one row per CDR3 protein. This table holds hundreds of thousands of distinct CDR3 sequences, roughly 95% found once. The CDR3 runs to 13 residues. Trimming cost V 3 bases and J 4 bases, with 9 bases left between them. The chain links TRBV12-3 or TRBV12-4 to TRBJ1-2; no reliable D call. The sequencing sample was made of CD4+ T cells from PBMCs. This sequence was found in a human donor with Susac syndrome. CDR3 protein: CASSFDGFYGYTF. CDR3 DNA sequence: TGTGCCAGCAGTTTCGACGGATTCTATGGCTACACCTTC.